This is a list of T cell receptor beta chains from one sample in a study of patients and donors after allogeneic stem cell transplantation. From the RT-PCR reads, TCRdb called clonotypes with MiXCR, one entry per CDR3 protein. Among over 350,000 distinct CDR3 sequences listed, more than 15% were seen once. The sequencing input was blood, either unsorted or a sorted T cell fraction (not recorded which). Receptors originate from a human donor who was either an allogeneic HSCT recipient or a stem cell or donor lymphocyte infusion donor (not recorded which). It is not recorded whose cells these are; they may come from a transplant donor. CDR3s leave out the opening cysteine and the closing phenylalanine or tryptophan.

v_call	cdr3_aa
TRBV18	ASSASSGRNIQY
TRBV11-2	ASSRAGMAGEETQY
TRBV7-8	ASSSRTSGISYEQY
TRBV20-1	SAWGPRYEQY
TRBV6-5	ASRSTVETQY
TRBV12-3/TRBV12-4	ASIPTGGYGYT
TRBV11-2	ASSALAGGPRIQY
TRBV29-1	SVGGAEAF
TRBV9	ASSVVATGTGELF
TRBV12-3/TRBV12-4	ASSLSGGGARETQY
TRBV6-4	ASSEGQGDTEAF
TRBV6-1	ASRTTTGATEQY
TRBV21-1	ASSRIFILGCWHEQY
TRBV7-6	ASSPRGAGGTGELF
TRBV6-5	ASSNDNYGYT
TRBV6-2/TRBV6-3	ASSYWPAGAKEQF
TRBV9	ASSVGGRGSNEQY
TRBV25-1	ASSEQRGRGKNYEQY
TRBV9	ASSLKLDQPQH
TRBV27	ASSSAGRGTDTQY
TRBV24-1	ATRDSANVLT
TRBV20-1	SASPPTSGKETQY
TRBV18	ASSLRRCGGEQF
TRBV4-2	ASSQDRRQPQR
TRBV7-9	ASSLVPSGTNIQY
TRBV20-1	SAKYRLALSSYNEQF
TRBV19	ASAGTGGHGYT
TRBV10-3	AINGVAGGSYEQY
TRBV4-2	ASSPRGLTDTQY
TRBV6-2/TRBV6-3	ASTDRLLAKNIQY
TRBV20-1	SAYKDGQTYEQY
TRBV5-1	ASSLDNLPGQGSAF
TRBV20-1	SARDPSGRYGQY
TRBV2	ASSEGHWDRLNTEAF
TRBV20-1	SARAAEGYSNQPQH
TRBV3-1	ASSHKSGTYNEQF
TRBV11-2	ASSLGLVGWGTDTQY
TRBV12-3/TRBV12-4	ASRTSSYNEQF
TRBV2	ASTDRGQGQETQY
TRBV12-3/TRBV12-4	ASSLAGGDEQF
TRBV2	ASSEAFAGGLQEQY
TRBV11-2	ASSFGAGQPQH
TRBV18	ASSPQGKGSPLH
TRBV4-3	ASSLRGLSNTGELF
TRBV20-1	SVSSGASGNTIY
TRBV19	ASSIWGGFSYNEQF
TRBV12-3/TRBV12-4	ASSFAGKGDNEKLF
TRBV4-1	ASSLLYYTDTQY
TRBV7-9	ASSFWTGVPTGELF
TRBV20-1	SAREWGNEQF